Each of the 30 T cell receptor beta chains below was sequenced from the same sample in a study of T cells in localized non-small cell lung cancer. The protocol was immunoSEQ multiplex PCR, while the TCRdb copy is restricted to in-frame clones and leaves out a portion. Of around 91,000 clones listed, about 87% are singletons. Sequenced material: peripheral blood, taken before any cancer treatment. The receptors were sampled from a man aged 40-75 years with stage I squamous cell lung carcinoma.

The CDR3 region is CASSEEAGNTIYF. CDR3 nucleotide sequence: TGTGCCAGCAGTGAAGAGGCTGGAAACACCATATATTTT. This chain joins TRBV6-5 and TRBJ1-3; D not resolved. Per germline, CDR1 MNHEY and CDR2 SVGAGI. CDR3 size: 13 residues. V was pared by 5 bases and J by 2 bases, with 7 bases between.

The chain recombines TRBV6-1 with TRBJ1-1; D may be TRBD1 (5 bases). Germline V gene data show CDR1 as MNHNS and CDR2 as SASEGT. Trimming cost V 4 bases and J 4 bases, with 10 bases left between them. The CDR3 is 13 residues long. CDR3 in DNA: TGTGCCAGCAGTGGCAGGGCAGGCACTGAAGCTTTCTTT. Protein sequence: CASSGRAGTEAFF.

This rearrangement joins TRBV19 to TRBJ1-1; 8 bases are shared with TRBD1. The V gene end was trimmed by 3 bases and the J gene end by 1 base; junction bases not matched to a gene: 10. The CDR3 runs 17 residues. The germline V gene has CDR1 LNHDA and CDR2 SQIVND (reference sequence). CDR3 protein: CASSIGQGGVRNTEAFF. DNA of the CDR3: TGTGCCAGTAGTATCGGACAGGGTGGTGTCAGGAACACTGAAGCTTTCTTT.

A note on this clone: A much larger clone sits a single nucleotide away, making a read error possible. CDR3 amino acids: CASSLDPNTEAFF. CDR3 nucleotides: TGTGCCAGCAGCTTAGATCCGAACACTGAAGCTTTCTTT. The chain employs TRBV5-4 and TRBJ1-1, with D unclear. V was clipped by 2 bases and J by 1 base, with 6 bases between them. CDR3 length: 13 amino acids. CDR1 is SGHNT and CDR2 is YYREEE in the germline V gene (reference sequence). The variable domain in full, with the rest retrieved from reference TRBV5-4 and TRBJ1-1, is ETGVTQSPTHLIKTRGQQVTLRCSSQSGHNTVSWYQQALGQGPQFIFQYYREEENGRGNFPPRFSGLQFPNYSSELNVNALELDDSALYLCASSLDPNTEAFFGQGTRLTVV.

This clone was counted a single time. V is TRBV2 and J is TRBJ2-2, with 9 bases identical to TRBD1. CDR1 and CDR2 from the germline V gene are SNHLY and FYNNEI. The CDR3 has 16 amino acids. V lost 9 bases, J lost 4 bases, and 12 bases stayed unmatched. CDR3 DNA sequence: TGTGCCAGTCGGACAGGGGCGTCCAAGGGCACCGGGGAGCTGTTTTTT. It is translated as CASRTGASKGTGELFF. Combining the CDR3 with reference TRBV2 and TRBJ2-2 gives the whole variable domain EPEVTQTPSHQVTQMGQEVILRCVPISNHLYFYWYRQILGQKVEFLVSFYNNEISEKSEIFDDQFSVERPDGSNFTLKIRSTKLEDSAMYFCASRTGASKGTGELFFGEGSRLTVL.

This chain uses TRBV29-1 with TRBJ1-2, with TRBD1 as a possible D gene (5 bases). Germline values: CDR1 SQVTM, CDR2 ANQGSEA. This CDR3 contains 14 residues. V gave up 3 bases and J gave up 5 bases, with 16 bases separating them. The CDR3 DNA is TGCAGCGTTGATGTCCAGGGATCACTATATGGCTACACCTTC. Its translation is CSVDVQGSLYGYTF.

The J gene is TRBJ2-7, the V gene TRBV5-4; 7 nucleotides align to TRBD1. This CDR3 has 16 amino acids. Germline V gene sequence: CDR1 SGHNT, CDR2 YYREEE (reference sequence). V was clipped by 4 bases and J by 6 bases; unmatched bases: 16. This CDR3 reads CASSTNYHRGLSEQYF. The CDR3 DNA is TGTGCCAGCAGCACGAACTACCACAGGGGTTTAAGCGAGCAGTACTTC.

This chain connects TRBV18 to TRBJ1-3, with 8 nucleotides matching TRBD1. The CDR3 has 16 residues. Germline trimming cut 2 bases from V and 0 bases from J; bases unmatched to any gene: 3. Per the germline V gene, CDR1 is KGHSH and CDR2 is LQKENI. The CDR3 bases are TGTGCCAGCTCACCAGGAGGACAGGGCTCTGGAAACACCATATATTTT. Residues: CASSPGGQGSGNTIYF.

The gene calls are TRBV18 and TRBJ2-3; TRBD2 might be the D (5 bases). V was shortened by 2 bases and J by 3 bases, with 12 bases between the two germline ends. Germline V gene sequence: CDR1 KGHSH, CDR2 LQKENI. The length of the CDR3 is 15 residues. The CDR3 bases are TGTGCCAGCTCACCAAGGCGGGCGGGTACAGATACGCAGTATTTT. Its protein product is CASSPRRAGTDTQYF.

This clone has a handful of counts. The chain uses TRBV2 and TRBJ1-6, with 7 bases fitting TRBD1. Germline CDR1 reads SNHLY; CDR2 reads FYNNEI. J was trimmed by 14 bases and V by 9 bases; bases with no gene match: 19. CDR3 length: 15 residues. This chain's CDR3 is CARLRPGGGISSLHF. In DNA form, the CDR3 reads TGTGCCAGACTAAGGCCCGGAGGGGGCATTAGCTCCCTCCACTTT.

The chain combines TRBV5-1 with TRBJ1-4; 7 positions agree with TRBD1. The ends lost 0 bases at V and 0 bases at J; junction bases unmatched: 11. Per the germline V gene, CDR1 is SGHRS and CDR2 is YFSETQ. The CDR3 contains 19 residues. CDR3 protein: CASSLAQGEPPSTNEKLFF. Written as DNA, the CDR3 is TGCGCCAGCAGCTTGGCTCAGGGGGAACCTCCTTCAACTAATGAAAAACTGTTTTTT.

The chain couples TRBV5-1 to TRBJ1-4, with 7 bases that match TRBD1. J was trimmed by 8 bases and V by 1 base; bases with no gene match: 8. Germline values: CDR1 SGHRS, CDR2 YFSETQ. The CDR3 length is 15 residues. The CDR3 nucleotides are TGCGCCAGCAGCTTGAACAGGGGAGAGGGGGAAAAACTGTTTTTT. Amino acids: CASSLNRGEGEKLFF.

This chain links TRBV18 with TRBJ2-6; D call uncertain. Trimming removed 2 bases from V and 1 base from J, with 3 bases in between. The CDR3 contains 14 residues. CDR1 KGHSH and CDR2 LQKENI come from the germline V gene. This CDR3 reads CASSPESGANVLTF. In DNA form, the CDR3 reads TGTGCCAGCTCACCAGAATCTGGGGCCAACGTCCTGACTTTC.

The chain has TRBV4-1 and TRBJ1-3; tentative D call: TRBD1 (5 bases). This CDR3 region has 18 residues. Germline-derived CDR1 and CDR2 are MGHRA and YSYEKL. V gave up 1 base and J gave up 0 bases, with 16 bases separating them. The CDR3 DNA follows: TGCGCCAGCAGCCAAGGGCTGGCGGGGCCCCTCTCTGGAAACACCATATATTTT. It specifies CASSQGLAGPLSGNTIYF.

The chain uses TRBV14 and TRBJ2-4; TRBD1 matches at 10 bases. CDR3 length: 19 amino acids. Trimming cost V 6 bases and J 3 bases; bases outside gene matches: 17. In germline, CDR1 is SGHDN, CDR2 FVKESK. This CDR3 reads CASSLQYSGQGVDKNIQYF. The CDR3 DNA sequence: TGTGCCAGCAGTCTACAATATTCAGGACAGGGGGTAGACAAAAACATTCAGTACTTC.

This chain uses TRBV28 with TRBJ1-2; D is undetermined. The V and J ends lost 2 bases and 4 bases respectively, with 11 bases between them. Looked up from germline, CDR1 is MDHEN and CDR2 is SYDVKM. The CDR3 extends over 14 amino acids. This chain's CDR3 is CASSLGAGSYGYTF. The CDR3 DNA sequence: TGTGCCAGCAGTTTAGGAGCCGGGTCCTATGGCTACACCTTC.

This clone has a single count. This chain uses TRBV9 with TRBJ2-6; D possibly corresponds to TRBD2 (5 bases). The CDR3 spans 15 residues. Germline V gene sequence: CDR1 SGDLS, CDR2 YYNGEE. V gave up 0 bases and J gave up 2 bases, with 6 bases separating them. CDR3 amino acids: CASSVAGTGANVLTF. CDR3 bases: TGTGCCAGCAGCGTAGCGGGAACTGGGGCCAACGTCCTGACTTTC.

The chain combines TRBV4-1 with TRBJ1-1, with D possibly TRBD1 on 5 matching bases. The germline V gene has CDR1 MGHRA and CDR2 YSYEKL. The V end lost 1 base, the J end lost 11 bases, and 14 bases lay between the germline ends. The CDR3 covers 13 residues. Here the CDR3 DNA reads TGCGCCAGCAGCCAAGTAGCGGCAGGGCCCGCTTTCTTT. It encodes CASSQVAAGPAFF.

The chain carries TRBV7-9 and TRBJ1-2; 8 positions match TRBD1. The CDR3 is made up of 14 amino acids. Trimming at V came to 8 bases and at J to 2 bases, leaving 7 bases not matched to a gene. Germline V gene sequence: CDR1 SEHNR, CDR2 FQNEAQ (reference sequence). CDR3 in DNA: TGTGCCAGCCTTTCAGGACAGGGAAACTATGGCTACACCTTC. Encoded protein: CASLSGQGNYGYTF.

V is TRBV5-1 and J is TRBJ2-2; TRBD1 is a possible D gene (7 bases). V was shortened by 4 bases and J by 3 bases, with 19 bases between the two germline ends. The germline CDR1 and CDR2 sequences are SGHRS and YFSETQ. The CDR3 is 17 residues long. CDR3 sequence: CASSPWGAGGDTGELFF. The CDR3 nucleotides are TGCGCCAGCAGCCCCTGGGGGGCAGGGGGTGACACCGGGGAGCTGTTTTTT.

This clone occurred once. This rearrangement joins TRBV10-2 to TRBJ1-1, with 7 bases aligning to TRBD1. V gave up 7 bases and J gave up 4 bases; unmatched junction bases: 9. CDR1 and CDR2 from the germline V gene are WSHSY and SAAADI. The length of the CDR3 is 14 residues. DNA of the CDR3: TGCGCCAGCAAGGGACAAGGGGGCCCCACTGAAGCTTTCTTT. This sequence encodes CASKGQGGPTEAFF.

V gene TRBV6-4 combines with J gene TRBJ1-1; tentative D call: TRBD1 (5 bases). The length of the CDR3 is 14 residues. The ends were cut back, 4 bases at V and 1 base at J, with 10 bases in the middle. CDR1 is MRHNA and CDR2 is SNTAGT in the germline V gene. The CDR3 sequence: CASSADISNTEAFF. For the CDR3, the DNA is TGTGCCAGCAGTGCGGACATCTCGAACACTGAAGCTTTCTTT.

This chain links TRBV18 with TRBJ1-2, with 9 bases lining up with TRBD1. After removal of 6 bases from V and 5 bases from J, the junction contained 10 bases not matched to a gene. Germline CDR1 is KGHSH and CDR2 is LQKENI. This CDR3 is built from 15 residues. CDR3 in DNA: TGTGCCAGCTCGCCCCTCAAACAGGGGGCTTATGGCTACACCTTC. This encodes CASSPLKQGAYGYTF.

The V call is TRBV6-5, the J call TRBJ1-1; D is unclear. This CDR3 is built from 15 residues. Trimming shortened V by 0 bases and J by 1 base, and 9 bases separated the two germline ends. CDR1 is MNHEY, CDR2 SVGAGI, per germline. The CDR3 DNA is TGTGCCAGCAGTTACTCGAGTCCTCCGAACACTGAAGCTTTCTTT. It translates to CASSYSSPPNTEAFF.

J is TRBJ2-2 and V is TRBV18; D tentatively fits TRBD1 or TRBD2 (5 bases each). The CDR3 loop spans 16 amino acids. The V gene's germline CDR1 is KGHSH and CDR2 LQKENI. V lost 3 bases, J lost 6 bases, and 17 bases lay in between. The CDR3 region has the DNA TGTGCCAGCTCACCCCGGGGCACCCTCGCCTCCGGGGAGCTGTTTTTT. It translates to CASSPRGTLASGELFF.

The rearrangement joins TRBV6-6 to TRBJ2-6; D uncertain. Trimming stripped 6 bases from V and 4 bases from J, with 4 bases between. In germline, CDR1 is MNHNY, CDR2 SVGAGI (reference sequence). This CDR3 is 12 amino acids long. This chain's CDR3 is CASRLGANVLTF. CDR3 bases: TGTGCCAGCAGATTGGGGGCCAACGTCCTGACTTTC.

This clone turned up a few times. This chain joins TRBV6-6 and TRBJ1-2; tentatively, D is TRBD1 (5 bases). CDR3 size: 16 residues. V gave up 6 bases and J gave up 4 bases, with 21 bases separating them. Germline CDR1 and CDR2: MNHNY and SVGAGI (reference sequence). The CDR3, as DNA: TGTGCCAGCAGGGTACCGGGGCCTTCCACAAGCTATGGCTACACCTTC. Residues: CASRVPGPSTSYGYTF.

DNA for the CDR3: TGTGCCAGCAGCCTCCGACAGGGGGCGGGACAGCCCCAGCATTTT. Translating it yields CASSLRQGAGQPQHF. V and J are TRBV28 and TRBJ1-5; 10 bases are shared with TRBD1. The CDR3 is 15 amino acids. The germline gives CDR1 MDHEN, CDR2 SYDVKM. V shed 6 bases and J 7 bases; nucleotides not matched to a gene: 9.

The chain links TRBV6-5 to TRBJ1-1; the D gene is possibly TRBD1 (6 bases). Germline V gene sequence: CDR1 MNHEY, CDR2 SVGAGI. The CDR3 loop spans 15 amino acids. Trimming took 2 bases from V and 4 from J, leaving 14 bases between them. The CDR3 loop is CASSYHNRVGTEAFF. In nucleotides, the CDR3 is TGTGCCAGCAGTTACCATAACAGGGTCGGCACTGAAGCTTTCTTT.

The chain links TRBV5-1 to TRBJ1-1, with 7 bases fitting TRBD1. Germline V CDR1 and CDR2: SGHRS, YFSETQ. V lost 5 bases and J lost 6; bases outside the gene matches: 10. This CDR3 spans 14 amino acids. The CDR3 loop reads CASRGDSPSAEAFF. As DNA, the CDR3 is TGCGCCAGCAGGGGGGACAGCCCATCCGCTGAAGCTTTCTTT.